The TCR beta chain under discussion was sequenced for a study of blood T cell repertoires in COVID-19 (dated by TCRdb to 2019 to 2021). In terms of the full investigation: Samples from collaborators originated in the United States, Italy and Spain and spanned both the acute and convalescent phases of COVID-19. The material from the prospective study consisted of cDNA or gDNA derived from T cells, B-cell-depleted T cells, or PBMCs. Deeply sampled blood TCRbeta repertoires from subjects exposed to, actively infected with, or recovered from COVID-19 were included in the dataset. A freely available public database, intended as a resource for researchers studying the immune response to SARS-CoV-2, is where the repertoires were released. Samples came from the ongoing ImmuneRACE study (first 160 participants) plus 1,254 subjects from 6 global collaborators. Sample metadata almost always included a de-identified subject ID, COVID-19 status, age in years and sex. Where HLA class I and class II types were available, the types were taken from metadata supplied by the sample provider, not from assay-based typing.

In the prospective study, participants were roughly 18 to 90 years old, resided in about two dozen geographic areas of the United States, and were enrolled through a virtual design. In the prospective study, cohorts were assigned on the basis of participant-reported clinical history obtained from a screening survey and a study questionnaire. Recovered participants in ImmuneRACE Cohort 3 were defined as having two consecutive negative NP/OP PCR tests, clearance from a healthcare professional, or resolution of symptoms. In the prospective study, mobile phlebotomists collected whole blood, serum and a nasopharyngeal or oropharyngeal swab from each participant. Additional blood draws and questionnaires over an approximately 2-month period could optionally be provided by prospective study participants. Before DNA extraction, prospective study blood samples were shipped either frozen or at room temperature.

TCRbeta CDR3 regions were amplified from genomic DNA using the immunoSEQ Assay, a bias-controlled multiplex PCR. On the authors' methods: The number of nucleated cells in each sample was estimated from the amplification of reference gene primers within the assay. Sequence reads were collapsed and filtered to measure the absolute abundance of every unique TCRbeta CDR3 rearrangement. For each sample, productive Simpson clonality was calculated as the square root of Simpson's diversity index across productive rearrangements. TCRdb re-hosts the immuneACCESS table, in-frame sequences only. Its copies lack some clones; in the studies checked, an unresolved V gene accounts for under half of them, and the cause for the rest is not known. From that table come the V and J calls and clone size; the DNA was used to work out D and trimming. Here the sample has about 190,000 clones; approximately 84% occur a single time. Of the sample, 3.2% falls within the top ten clones.

Notes on this clone: Which antigen it targets is not known. No much larger clonotype is one base removed from it; base qualities were not supplied.

The full study reports these points: The quantity of clinical and demographic metadata differed by source and by participant and was supplied without curation.

Looking up the germline V gene (reference sequence) yields CDR1 DFQATT and CDR2 SNEGSKA. The germline V and J ends show losses of 3 bases and 9 bases respectively, and no gene match explains 7 bases of the junction. Inclusive of the bounding cysteine and phenylalanine, the CDR3 is 14 residues long. Only CDR3 DNA is held: 42 bases, read in frame from base 1. The TCR sequence derives from a woman in her twenties or thirties who had recovered from COVID-19. The chain couples TRBV20-1 to TRBJ2-1; 11 nucleotides in the junction match TRBD2. Source material: PBMCs or T cells enriched from blood (not recorded which). The DNA is TGCAGTGCTAGTCTTAGCGGGGGGGCCCCTGAGCAGTTCTTC. Protein translation: CSASLSGGAPEQFF.